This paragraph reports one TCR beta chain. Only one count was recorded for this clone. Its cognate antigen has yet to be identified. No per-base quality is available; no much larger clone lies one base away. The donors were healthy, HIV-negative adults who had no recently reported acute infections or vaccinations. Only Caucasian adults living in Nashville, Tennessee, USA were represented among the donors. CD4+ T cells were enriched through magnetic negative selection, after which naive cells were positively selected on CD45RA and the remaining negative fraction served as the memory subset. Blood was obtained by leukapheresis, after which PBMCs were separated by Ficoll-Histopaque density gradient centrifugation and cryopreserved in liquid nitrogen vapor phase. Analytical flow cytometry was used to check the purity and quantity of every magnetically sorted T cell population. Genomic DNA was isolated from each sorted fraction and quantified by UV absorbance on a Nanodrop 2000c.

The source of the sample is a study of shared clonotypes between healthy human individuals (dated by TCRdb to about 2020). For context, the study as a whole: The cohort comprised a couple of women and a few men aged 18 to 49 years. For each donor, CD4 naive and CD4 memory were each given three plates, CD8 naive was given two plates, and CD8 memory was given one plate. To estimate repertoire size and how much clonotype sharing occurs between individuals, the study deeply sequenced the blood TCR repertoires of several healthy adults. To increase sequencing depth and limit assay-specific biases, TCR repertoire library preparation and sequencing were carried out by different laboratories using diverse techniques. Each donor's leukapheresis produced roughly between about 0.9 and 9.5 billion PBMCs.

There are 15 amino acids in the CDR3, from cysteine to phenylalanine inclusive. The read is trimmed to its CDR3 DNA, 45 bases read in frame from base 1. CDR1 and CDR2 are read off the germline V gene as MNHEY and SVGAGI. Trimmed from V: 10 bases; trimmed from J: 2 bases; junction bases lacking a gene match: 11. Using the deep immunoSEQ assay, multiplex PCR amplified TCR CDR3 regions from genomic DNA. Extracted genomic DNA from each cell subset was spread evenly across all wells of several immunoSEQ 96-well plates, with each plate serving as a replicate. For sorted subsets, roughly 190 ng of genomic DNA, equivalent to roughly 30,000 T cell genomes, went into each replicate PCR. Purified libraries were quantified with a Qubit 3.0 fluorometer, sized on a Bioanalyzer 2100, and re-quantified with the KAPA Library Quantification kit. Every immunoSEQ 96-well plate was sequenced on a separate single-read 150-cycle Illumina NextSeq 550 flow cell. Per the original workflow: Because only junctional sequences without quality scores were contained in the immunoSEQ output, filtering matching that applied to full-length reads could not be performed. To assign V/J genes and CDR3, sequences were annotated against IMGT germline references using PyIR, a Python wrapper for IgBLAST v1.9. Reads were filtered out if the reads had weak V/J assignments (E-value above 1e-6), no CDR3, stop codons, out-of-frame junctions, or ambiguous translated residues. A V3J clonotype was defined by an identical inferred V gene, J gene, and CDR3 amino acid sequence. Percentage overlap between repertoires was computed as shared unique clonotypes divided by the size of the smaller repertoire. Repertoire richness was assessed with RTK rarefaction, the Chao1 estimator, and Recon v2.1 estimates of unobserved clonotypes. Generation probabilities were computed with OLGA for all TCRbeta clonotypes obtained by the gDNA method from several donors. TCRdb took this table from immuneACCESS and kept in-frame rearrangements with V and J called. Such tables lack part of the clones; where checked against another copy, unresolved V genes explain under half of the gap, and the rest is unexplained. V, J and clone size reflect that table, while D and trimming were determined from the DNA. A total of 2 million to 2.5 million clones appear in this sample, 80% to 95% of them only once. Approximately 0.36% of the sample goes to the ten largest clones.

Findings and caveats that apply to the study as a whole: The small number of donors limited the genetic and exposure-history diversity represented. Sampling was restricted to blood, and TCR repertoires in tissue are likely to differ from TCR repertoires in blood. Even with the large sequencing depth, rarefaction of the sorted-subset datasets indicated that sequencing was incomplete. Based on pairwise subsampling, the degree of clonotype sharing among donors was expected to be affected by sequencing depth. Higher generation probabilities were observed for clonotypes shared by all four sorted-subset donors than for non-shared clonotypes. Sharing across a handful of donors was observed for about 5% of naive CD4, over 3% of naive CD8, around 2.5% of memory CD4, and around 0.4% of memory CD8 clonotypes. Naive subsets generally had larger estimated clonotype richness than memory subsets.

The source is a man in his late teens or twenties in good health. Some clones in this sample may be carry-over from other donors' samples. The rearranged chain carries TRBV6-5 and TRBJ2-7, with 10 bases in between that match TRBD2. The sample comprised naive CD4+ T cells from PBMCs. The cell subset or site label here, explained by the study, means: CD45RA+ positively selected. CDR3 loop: CATIKAGGLPYEQYF. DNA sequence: TGTGCCACCATTAAAGCGGGAGGGCTCCCCTACGAGCAGTACTTC.